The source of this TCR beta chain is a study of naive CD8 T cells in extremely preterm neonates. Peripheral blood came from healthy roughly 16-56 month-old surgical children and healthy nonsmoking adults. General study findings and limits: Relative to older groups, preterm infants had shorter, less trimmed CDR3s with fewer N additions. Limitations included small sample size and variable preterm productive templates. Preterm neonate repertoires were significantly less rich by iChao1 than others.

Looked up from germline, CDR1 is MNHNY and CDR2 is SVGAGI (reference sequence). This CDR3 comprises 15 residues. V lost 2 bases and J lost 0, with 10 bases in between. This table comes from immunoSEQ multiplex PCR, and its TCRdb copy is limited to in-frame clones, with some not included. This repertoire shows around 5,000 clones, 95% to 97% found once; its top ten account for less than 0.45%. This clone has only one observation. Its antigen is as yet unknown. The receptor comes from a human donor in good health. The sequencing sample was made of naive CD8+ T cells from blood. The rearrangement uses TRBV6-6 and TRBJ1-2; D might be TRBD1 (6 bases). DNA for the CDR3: TGTGCCAGCAGTTACCTCGGACAGACTAACTATGGCTACACCTTC. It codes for CASSYLGQTNYGYTF.